The 15 T cell receptor beta chains in this list originate from one sample, sequenced in a study of T cell repertoires in cytomegalovirus infection. TCRdb itself ran the reads through MiXCR, one entry per CDR3 protein. The top ten clones hold roughly an eighth of a sample with about 450,000 distinct CDR3 sequences, approximately 31% of them seen once. Sequencing was performed on PBMCs. The source is a human donor in good health (CMV status not recorded). Some clones in this sample may be carry-over from other donors' samples.

The chain joins TRBV4-3 to TRBJ2-1; possibly TRBD1 or TRBD2 for D (5 bases each). Germline assignment: CDR1 LGHNA and CDR2 YSLEER. V gave up 2 bases and J gave up 8 bases, with 13 bases separating them. The CDR3 sequence is 14 residues long. CDR3 loop: CASSQTGRNHEQFF. CDR3 DNA: TGCGCCAGCAGCCAAACGGGACGGAACCATGAGCAGTTCTTC.

Regarding this clonotype: A junction end diverges from the germline sequence, so it may reflect a read error. The V call is TRBV6-6, the J call TRBJ2-7, with 9 positions matching TRBD2. This CDR3 contains 14 residues. Germline loops: CDR1 MNHNY, CDR2 SVGAGI (reference sequence). The CDR3 here is CASSIGTSSYEQDF. The CDR3 nucleotides read TGTGCCAGCAGTATCGGGACTAGCTCCTACGAGCAGGACTTC.

Only a few counts were recorded for this clonotype. The chain uses TRBV25-1 and TRBJ1-3, with D maybe TRBD1 (5 bases). The V end was cut by 10 bases, the J end by 6 bases, with 10 bases between. The CDR3 is made up of 11 amino acids. CDR1 and CDR2 from the germline V gene are MGHDK and SYGVNS. The CDR3 loop is CATREQNTIYF. CDR3 nucleotides: TGTGCCACCAGGGAACAAAACACCATATATTTT.

The V call is TRBV28, the J call TRBJ1-4; D not certain. The V and J ends lost 6 bases and 0 bases respectively, with 11 bases between them. CDR1 MDHEN and CDR2 SYDVKM come from the germline V gene. The CDR3 covers 15 residues. The DNA for the CDR3 is TGTGCCAGCAGGGGAATGGCTTCAACTAATGAAAAACTGTTTTTT. This translates into CASRGMASTNEKLFF.

This clonotype was seen a few times. This rearrangement joins TRBV7-2 to TRBJ2-7; no clear D gene. With 1 base removed from V and 2 bases from J, the gap between germline ends came to 9 bases. The CDR3 has 14 amino acids. The germline CDR1 and CDR2 sequences are SGHTA and FQGNSA. The chain's CDR3 is CASSLGLLTYEQYF. CDR3 DNA sequence: TGTGCCAGCAGCTTAGGGCTGTTAACCTACGAGCAGTACTTC.

This clonotype was observed a handful of times. J is TRBJ2-2 and V is TRBV2; D is undetermined. CDR3 length: 16 amino acids. Trimming took 3 bases from V and 0 from J, leaving 11 bases between them. Germline values: CDR1 SNHLY, CDR2 FYNNEI. This chain's CDR3 is CASSEMRTPNTGELFF. The CDR3 coding sequence is TGTGCCAGCAGTGAGATGCGGACGCCGAACACCGGGGAGCTGTTTTTT.

This clonotype was found a few times. This sequence joins TRBV12-3 or TRBV12-4 and TRBJ1-1; a weak D match, TRBD1 (5 bases). The CDR3 has 13 residues. The V end was cut by 6 bases, the J end by 1 base, with 9 bases between. CDR3 sequence (DNA): TGTGCCAGCAGAGTCGGGGCGAACACTGAAGCTTTCTTT. Its translation is CASRVGANTEAFF.

In its sample, this clonotype was seen a few times. The chain employs TRBV6-1 and TRBJ1-1, with D possibly TRBD1 on 5 matching bases. Germline lookup yields CDR1 MNHNS and CDR2 SASEGT. CDR3 size: 12 residues. The germline V and J ends were trimmed by 7 bases and 0 bases, with 6 bases remaining between them. CDR3 DNA sequence: TGTGCCAGCAAGACAGTGAACACTGAAGCTTTCTTT. Residues: CASKTVNTEAFF.

This clonotype was seen only a few times. The V and J genes are TRBV28 and TRBJ2-7; possibly TRBD1 for D (5 bases). Germline loops: CDR1 MDHEN, CDR2 SYDVKM. V lost 0 bases and J lost 1, with 10 bases in between. The CDR3 covers 15 residues. In DNA, the CDR3 is TGTGCCAGCAGTTTATGGGGGCAGCCATCCTACGAGCAGTACTTC. Its translation: CASSLWGQPSYEQYF. The full variable domain, completed using reference TRBV28 and TRBJ2-7, is DVKVTQSSRYLVKRTGEKVFLECVQDMDHENMFWYRQDPGLGLRLIYFSYDVKMKEKGDIPEGYSVSREKKERFSLILESASTNQTSMYLCASSLWGQPSYEQYFGPGTRLTVT.

This clonotype was detected a few times. This chain joins TRBV28 and TRBJ1-2; D may be TRBD1 (5 bases). Germline loops: CDR1 MDHEN, CDR2 SYDVKM. The CDR3 loop spans 15 amino acids. With 6 bases removed from V and 4 bases from J, the gap between germline ends came to 18 bases. The CDR3 DNA reads TGTGCCAGCAGACGACAGACGCTCTCGGTCTATGGCTACACCTTC. Residues: CASRRQTLSVYGYTF.

The table lists this clonotype with a few counts. This rearrangement joins TRBV7-3 to TRBJ2-6; D is perhaps TRBD1 (6 bases). This CDR3 region has 16 residues. From germline, CDR1 is SGHTA and CDR2 FQGTGA. The V end was cut by 8 bases, the J end by 0 bases, with 14 bases between. CDR3 region: CASGQTLFSGANVLTF. The CDR3 DNA sequence: TGTGCCAGCGGACAGACTCTGTTCTCTGGGGCCAACGTCCTGACTTTC.

The gene calls are TRBV6-2 or TRBV6-3 and TRBJ1-4; D unresolved. Germline CDR1 reads MNHEY; CDR2 reads SVGEGT. The CDR3 consists of 11 residues. Trimming took off 3 bases at V and 8 bases at J, with 4 bases between the two ends. DNA of the CDR3: TGTGCCAGCAGTTATGGCGAAAAACTGTTTTTT. Its translation is CASSYGEKLFF.

V is TRBV7-2 and J is TRBJ1-6, with D possibly being TRBD1 (6 bases). The CDR3 is made up of 16 amino acids. V lost 7 bases to trimming and J lost 7 bases, with 20 bases between them. Per the germline V gene, CDR1 is SGHTA and CDR2 is FQGNSA. The CDR3 spells CASTLRFDRTNSPLHF. The CDR3 nucleotides are TGTGCCAGCACCCTAAGGTTTGACAGGACGAATTCACCCCTCCACTTT. Drawing the rest from reference TRBV7-2 and TRBJ1-6, the complete variable domain is GAGVSQSPSNKVTEKGKDVELRCDPISGHTALYWYRQSLGQGLEFLIYFQGNSAPDKSGLPSDRFSAERTGGSVSTLTIQRTQQEDSAVYLCASTLRFDRTNSPLHFGNGTRLTVT.

This clonotype has more than one count but fewer than ten. This chain joins TRBV5-4 and TRBJ2-6, with 8 bases identical to TRBD2. CDR3 size: 16 residues. V lost 1 base, J lost 0 bases, and 0 bases stayed unmatched. Germline V lookup: CDR1 SGHNT, CDR2 YYREEE (reference sequence). This CDR3 reads CASSLSGSSGANVLTF. The CDR3 DNA reads TGTGCCAGCAGCTTGAGCGGGAGCTCTGGGGCCAACGTCCTGACTTTC.

The genes are TRBV19 and TRBJ1-3; the match to TRBD1 covers 7 bases. Germline CDR1 reads LNHDA; CDR2 reads SQIVND (reference sequence). The CDR3 length is 16 residues. J was trimmed by 0 bases and V by 7 bases; bases with no gene match: 9. The CDR3 DNA reads as TGTGCCAGTACCCCGGGACAGCTAAACTCTGGAAACACCATATATTTT. It codes for CASTPGQLNSGNTIYF.